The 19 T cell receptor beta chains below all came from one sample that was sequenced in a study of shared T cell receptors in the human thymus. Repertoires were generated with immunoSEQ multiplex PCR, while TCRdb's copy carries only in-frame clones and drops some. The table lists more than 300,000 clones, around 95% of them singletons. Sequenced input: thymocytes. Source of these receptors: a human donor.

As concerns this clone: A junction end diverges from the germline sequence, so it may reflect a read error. The CDR3: CSAREWTVHF. CDR3 coding DNA: TGCAGTGCTAGAGAGTGGACAGTTCACTTC. The V and J genes are TRBV20-1 and TRBJ2-7, with a tentative D call TRBD1 (6 bases). The germline CDR1 and CDR2 sequences are DFQATT and SNEGSKA (reference sequence). The CDR3 has 10 residues.

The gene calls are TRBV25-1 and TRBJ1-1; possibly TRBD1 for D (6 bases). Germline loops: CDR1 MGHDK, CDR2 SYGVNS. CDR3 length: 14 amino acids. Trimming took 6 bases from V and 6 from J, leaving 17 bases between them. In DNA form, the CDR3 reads TGTGCCAGCAGACGCGGGGGCGGGTTGGCTGAAGCTTTCTTT. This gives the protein CASRRGGGLAEAFF.

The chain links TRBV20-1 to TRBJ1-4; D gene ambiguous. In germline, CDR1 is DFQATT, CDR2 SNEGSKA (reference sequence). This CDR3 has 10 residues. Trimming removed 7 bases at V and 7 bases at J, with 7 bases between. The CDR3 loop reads CSEEGEKLFF. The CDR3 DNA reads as TGCAGTGAGGAGGGTGAAAAACTGTTTTTT.

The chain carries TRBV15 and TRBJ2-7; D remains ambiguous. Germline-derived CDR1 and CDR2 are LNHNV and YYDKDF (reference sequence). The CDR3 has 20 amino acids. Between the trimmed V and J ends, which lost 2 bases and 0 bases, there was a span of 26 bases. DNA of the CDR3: TGTGCCACCAGCAGACCGTCCTATCCCATCCGGGCAGCCTTCTCCTACGAGCAGTACTTC. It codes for CATSRPSYPIRAAFSYEQYF.

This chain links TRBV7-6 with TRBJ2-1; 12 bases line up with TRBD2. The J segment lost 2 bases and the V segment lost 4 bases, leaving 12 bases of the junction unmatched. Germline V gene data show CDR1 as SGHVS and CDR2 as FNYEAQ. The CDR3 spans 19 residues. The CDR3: CASSSSGRAVKITYNEQFF. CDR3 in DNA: TGTGCCAGCAGCTCTAGCGGGAGGGCCGTAAAGATAACCTACAATGAGCAGTTCTTC.

The chain's CDR3 is CASSFPPPGGNQPQHF. The CDR3 DNA follows: TGTGCCAGCAGTTTTCCCCCCCCGGGGGGCAATCAGCCCCAGCATTTT. This chain joins TRBV28 and TRBJ1-5, with TRBD1 as a possible D gene (5 bases). Trimming shortened V by 3 bases and J by 2 bases, and 14 bases separated the two germline ends. The CDR3 is made up of 16 amino acids. CDR1 and CDR2 (germline): MDHEN, SYDVKM.

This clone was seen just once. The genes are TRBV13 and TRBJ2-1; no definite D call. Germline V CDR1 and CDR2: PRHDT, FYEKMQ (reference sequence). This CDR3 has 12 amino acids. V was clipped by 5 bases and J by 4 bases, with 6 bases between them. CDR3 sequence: CASSPLYNEQFF. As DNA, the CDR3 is TGTGCCAGCAGCCCTCTATACAATGAGCAGTTCTTC.

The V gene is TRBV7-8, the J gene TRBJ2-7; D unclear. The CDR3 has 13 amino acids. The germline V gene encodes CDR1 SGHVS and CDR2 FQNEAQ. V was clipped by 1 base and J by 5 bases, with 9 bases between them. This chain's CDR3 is CASSLVSWDEQYF. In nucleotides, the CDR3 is TGTGCCAGCAGCTTAGTAAGCTGGGACGAGCAGTACTTC.

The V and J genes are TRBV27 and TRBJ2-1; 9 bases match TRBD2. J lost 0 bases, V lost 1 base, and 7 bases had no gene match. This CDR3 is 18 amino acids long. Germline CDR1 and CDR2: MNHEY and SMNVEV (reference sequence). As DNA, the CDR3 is TGTGCCAGCAGTTTATTTCCAGCGGGAGGACACTCCTACAATGAGCAGTTCTTC. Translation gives CASSLFPAGGHSYNEQFF.

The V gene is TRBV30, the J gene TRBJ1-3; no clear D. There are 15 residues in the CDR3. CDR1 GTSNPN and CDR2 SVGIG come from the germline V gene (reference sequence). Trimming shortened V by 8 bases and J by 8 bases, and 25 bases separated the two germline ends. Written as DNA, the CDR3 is TGTGCCAGGCAACGTCCCAGCTCCCTCCGGGACACCATATATTTT. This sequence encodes CARQRPSSLRDTIYF.

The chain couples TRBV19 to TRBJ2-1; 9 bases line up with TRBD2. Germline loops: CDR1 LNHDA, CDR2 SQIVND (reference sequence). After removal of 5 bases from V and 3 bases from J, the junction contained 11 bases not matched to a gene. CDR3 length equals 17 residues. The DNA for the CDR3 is TGTGCCAGTAGTCCGGGACTAGCCCCGTATGGCTACAATGAGCAGTTCTTC. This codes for CASSPGLAPYGYNEQFF.

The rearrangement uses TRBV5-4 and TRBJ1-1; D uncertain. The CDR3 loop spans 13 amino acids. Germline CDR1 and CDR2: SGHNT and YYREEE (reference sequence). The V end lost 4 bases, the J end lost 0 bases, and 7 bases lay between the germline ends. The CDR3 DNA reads TGTGCCAGCAGCCCGGGGATGAACACTGAAGCTTTCTTT. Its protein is CASSPGMNTEAFF.

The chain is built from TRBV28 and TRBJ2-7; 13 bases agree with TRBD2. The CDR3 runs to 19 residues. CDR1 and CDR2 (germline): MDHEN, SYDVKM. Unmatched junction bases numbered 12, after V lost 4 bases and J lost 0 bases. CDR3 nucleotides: TGTGCCAGCAGTTCATCGGGACTAGCGGGGCTCTTCCCCTCCTACGAGCAGTACTTC. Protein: CASSSSGLAGLFPSYEQYF.

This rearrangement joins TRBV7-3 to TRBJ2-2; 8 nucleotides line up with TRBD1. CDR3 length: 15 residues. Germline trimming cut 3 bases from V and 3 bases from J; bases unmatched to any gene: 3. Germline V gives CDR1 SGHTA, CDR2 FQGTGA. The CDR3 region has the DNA TGTGCCAGCAGCTTCCACAGGGGGTACACCGGGGAGCTGTTTTTT. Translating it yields CASSFHRGYTGELFF.

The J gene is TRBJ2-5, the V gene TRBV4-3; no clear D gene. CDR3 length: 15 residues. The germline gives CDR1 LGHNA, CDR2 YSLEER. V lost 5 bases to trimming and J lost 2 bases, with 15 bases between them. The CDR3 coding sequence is TGCGCCAGCAGCAAAAAAAGTGGGGTTCAAGAGACCCAGTACTTC. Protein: CASSKKSGVQETQYF.

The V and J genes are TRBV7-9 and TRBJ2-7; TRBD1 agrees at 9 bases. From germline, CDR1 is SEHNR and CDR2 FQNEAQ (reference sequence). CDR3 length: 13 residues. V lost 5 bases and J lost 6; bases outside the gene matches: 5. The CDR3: CASSVGTGLEQYF. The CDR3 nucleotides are TGTGCCAGCAGCGTCGGGACAGGGCTCGAGCAGTACTTC.

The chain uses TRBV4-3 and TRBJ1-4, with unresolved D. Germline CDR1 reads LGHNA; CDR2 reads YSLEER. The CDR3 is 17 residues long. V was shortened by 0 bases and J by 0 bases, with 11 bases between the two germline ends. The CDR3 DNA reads TGCGCCAGCAGCCAAGAAACGGGCGGCGCAACTAATGAAAAACTGTTTTTT. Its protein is CASSQETGGATNEKLFF.

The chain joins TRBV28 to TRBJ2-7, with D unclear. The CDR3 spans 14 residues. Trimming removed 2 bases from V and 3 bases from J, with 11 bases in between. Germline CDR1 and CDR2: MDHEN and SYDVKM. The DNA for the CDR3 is TGTGCCAGCAGTTTAAACGCCGCCAGCTACGAGCAGTACTTC. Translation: CASSLNAASYEQYF.

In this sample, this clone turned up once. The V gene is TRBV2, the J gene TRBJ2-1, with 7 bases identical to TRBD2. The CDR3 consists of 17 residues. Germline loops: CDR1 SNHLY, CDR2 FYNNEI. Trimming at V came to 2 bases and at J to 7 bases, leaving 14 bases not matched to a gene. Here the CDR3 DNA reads TGTGCCAGCAGTGAATCCCCACTGGCGGGAGTTAGGAATGAGCAGTTCTTC. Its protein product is CASSESPLAGVRNEQFF.